This TCR beta chain was profiled in a study of monozygotic twins with inflammatory bowel disease. Study findings and constraints: Distinct T cell subtypes could not be told apart.

Regarding this clonotype: Its antigen remains unidentified.

No sorting of T cells preceded isolation of total RNA from whole blood. CDR1 ENHRY and CDR2 SYGVKD come from the germline V gene. The CDR3 runs 15 residues. TCRdb derives one entry per CDR3 protein from the 5' RACE reads, leaving out DNA. The repertoire table contains around 450,000 distinct CDR3 sequences. The sequencing sample was made of blood. The chain employs TRBV10-3 and TRBJ1-6; TCRdb names TRBD1, which stays unverified in the absence of DNA. This TCR derives from a human donor with ulcerative colitis or Crohn's disease, or a healthy co-twin of an affected twin (not recorded which). CDR3: CAISPIEGTYSPLHF.